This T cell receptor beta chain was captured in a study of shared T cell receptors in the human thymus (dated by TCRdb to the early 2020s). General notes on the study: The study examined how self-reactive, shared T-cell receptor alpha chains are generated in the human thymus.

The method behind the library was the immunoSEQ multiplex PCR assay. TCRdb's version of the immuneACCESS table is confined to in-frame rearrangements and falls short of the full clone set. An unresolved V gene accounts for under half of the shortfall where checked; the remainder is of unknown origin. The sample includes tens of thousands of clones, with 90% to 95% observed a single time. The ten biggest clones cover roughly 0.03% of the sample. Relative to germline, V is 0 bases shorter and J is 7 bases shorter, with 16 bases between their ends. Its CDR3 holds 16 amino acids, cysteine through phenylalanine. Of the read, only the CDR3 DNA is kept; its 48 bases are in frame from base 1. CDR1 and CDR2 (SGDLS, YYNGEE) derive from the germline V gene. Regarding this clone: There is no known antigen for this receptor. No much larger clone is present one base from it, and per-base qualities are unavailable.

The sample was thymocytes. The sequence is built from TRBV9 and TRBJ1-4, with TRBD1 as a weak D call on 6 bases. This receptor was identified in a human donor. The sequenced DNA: TGTGCCAGCAGCGTAGGAGTCCGGGGGGCAGGTGAAAAACTGTTTTTT. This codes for CASSVGVRGAGEKLFF. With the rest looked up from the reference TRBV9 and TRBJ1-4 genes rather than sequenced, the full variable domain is DSGVTQTPKHLITATGQRVTLRCSPRSGDLSVYWYQQSLDQGLQFLIQYYNGEERAKGNILERFSAQQFPDLHSELNLSSLELGDSALYFCASSVGVRGAGEKLFFGSGTQLSVL.